This T cell receptor beta chain was sequenced for a study of blood T cell repertoires in COVID-19. At the level of the study: Samples came from the United States, Italy and Spain, spanning acute and convalescent COVID-19.

Clones were sequenced by immunoSEQ multiplex PCR, and TCRdb holds only the in-frame ones, with some missing. The sample lists fewer than 150,000 clones; under 85% were seen once. This clone was found once. Germline CDR1 LGHNA, CDR2 YNFKEQ. With 3 bases removed from V and 5 bases from J, the gap between germline ends came to 16 bases. The CDR3 consists of 15 residues. The rearrangement uses TRBV4-2 and TRBJ1-2, with D possibly being TRBD1 (6 bases). Sequencing input: peripheral blood. The clonotype comes from an elderly woman in a cohort sampled during active or convalescent COVID-19. For the CDR3, the DNA is TGTGCCAGCAGCCACAGCTACGGACAGCAGTATGGCTACACCTTC. Its translation: CASSHSYGQQYGYTF.